This TCR beta chain was recorded in a study of blood T cells in healthy people across ages. This CDR3 comprises 11 residues. In germline, CDR1 is SQVTM, CDR2 ANQGSEA. The ends were cut back, 3 bases at V and 4 bases at J, with 5 bases in the middle. Regarding this clonotype: Its matching antigen is unknown. A much more abundant neighbour one base away suggests this may be a read error. Here the CDR3 omits its conserved ending phenylalanine or tryptophan, so a read error is the likely source.

Combining a sample-barcoded 5' primer with a J-beta primer mix, a second PCR ran for 7 to 11 cycles. One entry per CDR3 protein results from TCRdb running MiXCR on the 5' RACE reads. This sample has some 690,000 distinct CDR3 sequences; over 20% occur once, and the top ten carry around a fifth. The study's findings and limits: Possibly, changes in expanded clonotypes were confounded because donor CMV status was unknown.

The sequencing sample was made of blood. The TCR was taken from a man in his 70s in good health. This sequence joins TRBV29-1 and TRBJ2-3; D ambiguous. The CDR3 protein is CSVDVADTQYY. Here the CDR3 DNA reads TGCAGCGTTGATGTCGCAGATACGCAGTATTAT.